This is a list of T cell receptor beta chains from one sample in a study of T cell repertoires in cytomegalovirus infection. TCRdb fed the reads into MiXCR, producing one record per CDR3 protein. This sample has some 250,000 distinct CDR3 sequences, with 9.1% found just once. Sequencing was done on a sample of PBMCs. The receptors derive from a human donor in good health (CMV status not recorded). Some clones in this sample may be carry-over from other donors' samples. The CDR3 runs from the conserved cysteine through the conserved F or W. A D gene is named only where the DNA matches it firmly. Size is stated for part of the rows, as once, few or many counts, or as a class when the clone is expanded.

v_call: TRBV28; j_call: TRBJ2-2; clone_size: -; d_call: TRBD1; cdr3_nt: TGTGCCAGTTTCGACAGGGGGCGAGAGGAGCTGTTTTTT; cdr3_aa: CASFDRGREELFF
v_call: TRBV7-2; j_call: TRBJ2-2; clone_size: many; d_call: -; cdr3_nt: TGTGCCAGCAGCTTAGCGCGCGCCGGGGAGCTGTTTTTT; cdr3_aa: CASSLARAGELFF
v_call: TRBV7-2; j_call: TRBJ2-3; clone_size: many; d_call: -; cdr3_nt: TGTGCCAGCTCCGTTGCGGGATTTAGCACAGATACGCAGTATTTT; cdr3_aa: CASSVAGFSTDTQYF
v_call: TRBV7-2; j_call: TRBJ2-1; clone_size: many; d_call: TRBD2; cdr3_nt: TGTGCCAGCAGCTTAGGGGGGACTAGCGGGAGTGGGTTCTTC; cdr3_aa: CASSLGGTSGSGFF
v_call: TRBV7-2; j_call: TRBJ2-5; clone_size: -; d_call: -; cdr3_nt: TGTGCCAGCAGCTTCGACAGCTCACTCAAAGAGACCCAGTACTTC; cdr3_aa: CASSFDSSLKETQYF
v_call: TRBV7-2; j_call: TRBJ2-1; clone_size: many; d_call: -; cdr3_nt: TGTGCCAGCAGCTTCCAGGGGACGGGGGATGAGCAGTTCTTC; cdr3_aa: CASSFQGTGDEQFF
v_call: TRBV25-1; j_call: TRBJ2-1; clone_size: many; d_call: -; cdr3_nt: TGTGCCAGCAGCCAAATAAAACAGGGAGTCTCCTACAATGAGCAGTTCTTC; cdr3_aa: CASSQIKQGVSYNEQFF
v_call: TRBV15; j_call: TRBJ1-5; clone_size: -; d_call: -; cdr3_nt: TGTGCCACCCGCAGTGATAGCAATCAGCCCCAGCATTTT; cdr3_aa: CATRSDSNQPQHF
v_call: TRBV7-2; j_call: TRBJ1-2; clone_size: many; d_call: -; cdr3_nt: TGTGCCAGCAGCCTAGGGGTCAGGGGAGGATATGGCTACACCTTC; cdr3_aa: CASSLGVRGGYGYTF
v_call: TRBV4-3; j_call: TRBJ1-2; clone_size: many; d_call: -; cdr3_nt: TGCGCCAGCAGCCAATCAGGGATCTATGGCTACACCTTC; cdr3_aa: CASSQSGIYGYTF
v_call: TRBV12-3/TRBV12-4; j_call: TRBJ1-5; clone_size: many; d_call: -; cdr3_nt: TGTGCCAGCAGGCAAGGGTCTTGGGATCAGCCCCAGCATTTT; cdr3_aa: CASRQGSWDQPQHF
v_call: TRBV12-3/TRBV12-4; j_call: TRBJ2-1; clone_size: many; d_call: TRBD2; cdr3_nt: TGTGCCAGCAGCCCCGGGGGGGGGCCCTCCTCCTACAATGAGCAGTTCTTC; cdr3_aa: CASSPGGGPSSYNEQFF
v_call: TRBV25-1; j_call: TRBJ1-2; clone_size: few; d_call: TRBD1; cdr3_nt: TGTGCCAGCATCGGGGGACAGGGGATCGATGGCTACACCTTC; cdr3_aa: CASIGGQGIDGYTF
v_call: TRBV7-9; j_call: TRBJ2-5; clone_size: many; d_call: -; cdr3_nt: TGTGCCAGCAGCTTTTGGGGCAGGGAGGAGACCCAGTACTTC; cdr3_aa: CASSFWGREETQYF
v_call: TRBV19; j_call: TRBJ2-1; clone_size: -; d_call: -; cdr3_nt: TGTGCCAGTAGTCCGCAGAACAATGAGCAGTTCTTC; cdr3_aa: CASSPQNNEQFF
v_call: TRBV28; j_call: TRBJ2-3; clone_size: few; d_call: TRBD1; cdr3_nt: TGTGCCAGCAGTAAAACAGGGGTGGATACGCAGTATTTT; cdr3_aa: CASSKTGVDTQYF
v_call: TRBV7-2; j_call: TRBJ2-7; clone_size: many; d_call: TRBD1; cdr3_nt: TGTGCCAGCAGCTTAGTTGGGCAGGGGGCCTACGAGCAGTACTTC; cdr3_aa: CASSLVGQGAYEQYF
v_call: TRBV12-3/TRBV12-4; j_call: TRBJ2-7; clone_size: -; d_call: -; cdr3_nt: TGTGCCAGCAGTTTAGTGGAGGGTTACGAGCAGTACTTC; cdr3_aa: CASSLVEGYEQYF
v_call: TRBV7-2; j_call: TRBJ2-5; clone_size: many; d_call: TRBD1; cdr3_nt: TGTGCCAGCAGCTTAGCGGCAGGGGGCTGGGAGACCCAGTACTTC; cdr3_aa: CASSLAAGGWETQYF
v_call: TRBV7-2; j_call: TRBJ2-5; clone_size: many; d_call: -; cdr3_nt: TGTGCCAGCAGCTTAGCTCCTGGGTCCCAGTACTTC; cdr3_aa: CASSLAPGSQYF
v_call: TRBV2; j_call: TRBJ1-2; clone_size: many; d_call: -; cdr3_nt: TGTGCCAGCAGCGAGTTTAGGGTTAACTATGGCTACACCTTC; cdr3_aa: CASSEFRVNYGYTF
v_call: TRBV6-1; j_call: TRBJ2-5; clone_size: many; d_call: TRBD1; cdr3_nt: TGTGCCAGCAAAAAACAGGGGAAGACCCAGTACTTC; cdr3_aa: CASKKQGKTQYF
v_call: TRBV11-3; j_call: TRBJ2-3; clone_size: -; d_call: TRBD1; cdr3_nt: TGTGCCAGCAGCTTAGATCAAGACAGGGGGGATACGCAGTATTTT; cdr3_aa: CASSLDQDRGDTQYF
v_call: TRBV28; j_call: TRBJ2-2; clone_size: -; d_call: TRBD2; cdr3_nt: TGTGCCAGCAGTCAAAGCGGGGTCGGAACCGGGGAGCTGTTTTTT; cdr3_aa: CASSQSGVGTGELFF
v_call: TRBV19; j_call: TRBJ1-5; clone_size: many; d_call: -; cdr3_nt: TGTGCCAGTAGTATGGCCTGGACGGCGTTAAATCAGCCCCAGCATTTT; cdr3_aa: CASSMAWTALNQPQHF
v_call: TRBV12-3/TRBV12-4; j_call: TRBJ2-2; clone_size: many; d_call: TRBD2; cdr3_nt: TGTGCCAGCAGACGACTAGCTGACGCCGGGGAGCTGTTTTTT; cdr3_aa: CASRRLADAGELFF
v_call: TRBV28; j_call: TRBJ2-1; clone_size: many; d_call: TRBD2; cdr3_nt: TGTGCCAGCAGTTTCCTACTAGCGGGGGAAACAAACAATGAGCAGTTCTTC; cdr3_aa: CASSFLLAGETNNEQFF
v_call: TRBV11-2; j_call: TRBJ1-1; clone_size: many; d_call: TRBD1; cdr3_nt: TGTGCCAGCACCCTCGGACAGGGGGTAAACACTGAAGCTTTCTTT; cdr3_aa: CASTLGQGVNTEAFF
v_call: TRBV28; j_call: TRBJ1-4; clone_size: -; d_call: -; cdr3_nt: TGTGCCAGCAGTTTCCAGGGGATGGGTGAAAAACTGTTTTTT; cdr3_aa: CASSFQGMGEKLFF
v_call: TRBV10-2; j_call: TRBJ1-1; clone_size: -; d_call: TRBD1; cdr3_nt: TGCGCCAGCAGTGAGGGGCAGGGGGCGCGTAGTGAAGCTTTCTTT; cdr3_aa: CASSEGQGARSEAFF
v_call: TRBV19; j_call: TRBJ1-2; clone_size: -; d_call: -; cdr3_nt: TGTGCCAGTAGTATAACGTCTTGGCAGAGCTATGGCTACACCTTC; cdr3_aa: CASSITSWQSYGYTF
v_call: TRBV5-1; j_call: TRBJ2-2; clone_size: -; d_call: -; cdr3_nt: TGCGCCAGCAGCTGGAGCACCGGGGAGCTGTTTTTT; cdr3_aa: CASSWSTGELFF
v_call: TRBV10-3; j_call: TRBJ1-2; clone_size: -; d_call: -; cdr3_nt: TGTGCCATCAGTGAGCTAGTGGGAGGCTACACCTTC; cdr3_aa: CAISELVGGYTF
v_call: TRBV7-2; j_call: TRBJ2-7; clone_size: many; d_call: TRBD2; cdr3_nt: TGTGCCAGCAGCCCCAGGGCGGGAGAATACGAGCAGTACTTC; cdr3_aa: CASSPRAGEYEQYF
v_call: TRBV20-1; j_call: TRBJ1-6; clone_size: -; d_call: -; cdr3_nt: TGCAGTGCCCAAGGACCCTCGGGGTCCTATAATTCACCCCTCCACTTT; cdr3_aa: CSAQGPSGSYNSPLHF
v_call: TRBV7-2; j_call: TRBJ1-2; clone_size: many; d_call: TRBD1; cdr3_nt: TGTGCCAGCAGCACGGACAGGAACTATGGCTACACCTTC; cdr3_aa: CASSTDRNYGYTF
v_call: TRBV7-8; j_call: TRBJ1-1; clone_size: many; d_call: -; cdr3_nt: TGTGCCAGCAGCCTGGGGGCAGGAATCCTGCCTTACACTGAAGCTTTCTTT; cdr3_aa: CASSLGAGILPYTEAFF
v_call: TRBV5-1; j_call: TRBJ2-7; clone_size: few; d_call: TRBD2; cdr3_nt: TGCGCCAGCAGCTTGGGGCTAGCGGGAGGGCCCAACTACGAGCAGTACTTC; cdr3_aa: CASSLGLAGGPNYEQYF
v_call: TRBV25-1; j_call: TRBJ1-5; clone_size: -; d_call: -; cdr3_nt: TGTGCCAGCAGTGAGATGGACGGGTGGAATCAGCCCCAGCATTTT; cdr3_aa: CASSEMDGWNQPQHF
v_call: TRBV6-6; j_call: TRBJ2-3; clone_size: many; d_call: -; cdr3_nt: TGTGCCAGCACCCAGCCCCTAAGCACAGATACGCAGTATTTT; cdr3_aa: CASTQPLSTDTQYF
v_call: TRBV19; j_call: TRBJ1-1; clone_size: many; d_call: -; cdr3_nt: TGTGCCAGTAGTCGACACATTGACATCATGAACACTGAAGCTTTCTTT; cdr3_aa: CASSRHIDIMNTEAFF
v_call: TRBV7-3; j_call: TRBJ2-3; clone_size: few; d_call: -; cdr3_nt: TGTGCCAGCAGCTTATGGGGGACCGGCGCAGATACGCAGTATTTT; cdr3_aa: CASSLWGTGADTQYF
v_call: TRBV28; j_call: TRBJ2-3; clone_size: many; d_call: -; cdr3_nt: TGTGCCAGCAGTTTAGGGACCTACACATATACGCAGTATTTT; cdr3_aa: CASSLGTYTYTQYF
v_call: TRBV20-1; j_call: TRBJ2-5; clone_size: many; d_call: TRBD1; cdr3_nt: TGCAGTGCTACTACAGGGGGCGGAGAGACCCAGTACTTC; cdr3_aa: CSATTGGGETQYF
v_call: TRBV19; j_call: TRBJ2-1; clone_size: -; d_call: -; cdr3_nt: TGTGCCAGTAGTACCGACAGGTATGAGCAGTTCTTC; cdr3_aa: CASSTDRYEQFF
v_call: TRBV19; j_call: TRBJ2-1; clone_size: many; d_call: -; cdr3_nt: TGTGCCAGTAGTAGGATGTCGAATGAGCAGTTCTTC; cdr3_aa: CASSRMSNEQFF